This T cell receptor beta chain was retrieved from a study of blood T cells in healthy people across ages. V gave up 0 bases and J gave up 8 bases, with 14 bases separating them. Germline V CDR1 and CDR2: SGHRS, YFSETQ. This CDR3 contains 14 residues. No fewer than 5 micrograms of total RNA were isolated from every sample. For the second PCR, which ran for roughly 7 to 11 cycles, a sample-barcoded 5' primer and a J-beta primer mix were used. The template-switch adaptor, which had 12 random nucleotides, put a tag on each cDNA molecule. MiXCR, applied by TCRdb to the 5' RACE reads, yields one record per CDR3 protein. Of about 640,000 distinct CDR3 sequences in the sample, approximately 50% are singletons; the top ten hold about two fifths.

Material for sequencing was blood. The rearrangement uses TRBV5-1 and TRBJ1-1; D is uncertain. This receptor was identified in a man in his 60s in good health. For the CDR3, the DNA is TGCGCCAGCAGCTTGGGATTACTCTCGGAAGAAGCTTTCTTT. Encoded protein: CASSLGLLSEEAFF.